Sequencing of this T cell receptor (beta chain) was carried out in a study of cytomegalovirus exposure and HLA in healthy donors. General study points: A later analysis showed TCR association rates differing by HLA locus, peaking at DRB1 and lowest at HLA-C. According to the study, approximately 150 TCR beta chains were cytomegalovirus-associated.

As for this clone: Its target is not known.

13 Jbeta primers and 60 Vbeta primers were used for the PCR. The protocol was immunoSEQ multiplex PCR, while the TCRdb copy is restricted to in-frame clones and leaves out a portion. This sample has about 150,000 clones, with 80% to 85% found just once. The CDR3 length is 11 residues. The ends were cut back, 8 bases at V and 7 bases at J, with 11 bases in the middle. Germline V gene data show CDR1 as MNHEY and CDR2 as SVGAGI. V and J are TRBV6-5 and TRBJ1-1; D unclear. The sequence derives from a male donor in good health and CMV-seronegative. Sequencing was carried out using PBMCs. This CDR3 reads CASHSRGEAFF. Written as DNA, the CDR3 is TGTGCCAGCCACTCGCGGGGTGAAGCTTTCTTT.